This T cell receptor beta chain came from a study of PD-L1 blockade in urothelial cancer. Repertoires were generated with immunoSEQ multiplex PCR, while TCRdb's copy carries only in-frame clones and drops some. The table has about 130,000 clones, 86% seen once. Specified time point: peripheral blood 6 weeks after treatment start. The V gene end was trimmed by 0 bases and the J gene end by 4 bases; junction bases not matched to a gene: 5. Germline values: CDR1 SGHTA, CDR2 FQGTGA. This CDR3 comprises 18 residues. The genes are TRBV7-3 and TRBJ2-1, with 14 nucleotides matching TRBD2. The TCR comes from a man in his fifties with urothelial cancer. The input for sequencing was PBMCs, taken around atezolizumab (anti-PD-L1) treatment. CDR3 amino acids: CASSLTGLAGEGYNEQFF. CDR3 in DNA: TGTGCCAGCAGCTTAACGGGACTAGCGGGGGAGGGGTACAATGAGCAGTTCTTC.